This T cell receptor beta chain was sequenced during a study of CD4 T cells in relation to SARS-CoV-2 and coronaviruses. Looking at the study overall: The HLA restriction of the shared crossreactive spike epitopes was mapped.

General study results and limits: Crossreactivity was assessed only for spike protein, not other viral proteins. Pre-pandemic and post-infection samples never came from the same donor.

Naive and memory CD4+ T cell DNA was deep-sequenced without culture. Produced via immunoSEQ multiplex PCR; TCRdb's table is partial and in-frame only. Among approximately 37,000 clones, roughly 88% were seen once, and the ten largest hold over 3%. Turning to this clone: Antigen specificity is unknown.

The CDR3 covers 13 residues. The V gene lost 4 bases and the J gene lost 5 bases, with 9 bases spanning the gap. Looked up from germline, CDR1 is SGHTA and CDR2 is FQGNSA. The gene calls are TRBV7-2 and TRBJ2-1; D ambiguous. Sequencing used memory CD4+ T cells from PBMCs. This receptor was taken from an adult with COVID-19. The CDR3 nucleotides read TGTGCCAGCAGCTCCGCTAGGAACAATGAGCAGTTCTTC. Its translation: CASSSARNNEQFF.